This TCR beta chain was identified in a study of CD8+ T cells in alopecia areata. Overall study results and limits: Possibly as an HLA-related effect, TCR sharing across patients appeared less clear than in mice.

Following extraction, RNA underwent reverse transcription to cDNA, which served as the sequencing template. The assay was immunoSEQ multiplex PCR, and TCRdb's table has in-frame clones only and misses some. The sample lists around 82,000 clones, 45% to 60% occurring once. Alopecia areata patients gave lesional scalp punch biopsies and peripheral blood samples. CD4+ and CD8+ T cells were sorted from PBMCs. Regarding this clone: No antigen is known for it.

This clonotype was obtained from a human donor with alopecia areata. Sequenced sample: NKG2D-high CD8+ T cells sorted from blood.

The CDR3 sequence: CAWSATGGILDEQYF. CDR3 nucleotides: TGTGCCTGGAGTGCGACTGGCGGAATACTGGACGAGCAGTACTTC. The V gene is TRBV30, the J gene TRBJ2-7; D unclear. Trimming removed 1 base at V and 5 bases at J, with 18 bases between. Germline V gene sequence: CDR1 GTSNPN, CDR2 SVGIG (reference sequence). This CDR3 is 15 amino acids long.